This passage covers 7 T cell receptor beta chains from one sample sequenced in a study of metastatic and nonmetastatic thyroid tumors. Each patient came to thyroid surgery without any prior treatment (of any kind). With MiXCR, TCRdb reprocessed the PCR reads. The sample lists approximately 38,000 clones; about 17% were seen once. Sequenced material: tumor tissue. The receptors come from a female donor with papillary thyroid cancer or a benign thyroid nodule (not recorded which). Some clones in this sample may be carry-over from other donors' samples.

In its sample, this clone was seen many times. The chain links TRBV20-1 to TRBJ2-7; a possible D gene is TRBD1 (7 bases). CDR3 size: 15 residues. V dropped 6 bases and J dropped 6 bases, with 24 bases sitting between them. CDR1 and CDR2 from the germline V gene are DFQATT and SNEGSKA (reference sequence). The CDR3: CSAGGGWTGPREQYF. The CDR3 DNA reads TGCAGTGCCGGTGGGGGGTGGACAGGCCCTCGCGAGCAGTACTTC.

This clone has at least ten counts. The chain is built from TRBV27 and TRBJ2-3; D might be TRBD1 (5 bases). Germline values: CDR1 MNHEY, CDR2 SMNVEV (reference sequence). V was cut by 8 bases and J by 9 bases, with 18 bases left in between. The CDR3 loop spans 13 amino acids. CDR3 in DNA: TGTGCCAGCCATAAAACATCTCAGGGAACGCAGTATTTT. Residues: CASHKTSQGTQYF.

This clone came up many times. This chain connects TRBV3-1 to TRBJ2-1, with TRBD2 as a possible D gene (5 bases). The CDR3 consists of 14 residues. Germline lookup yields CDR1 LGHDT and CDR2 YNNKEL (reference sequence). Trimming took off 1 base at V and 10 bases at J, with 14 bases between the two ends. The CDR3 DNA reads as TGTGCCAGCAGCCAAGCCTCTCCACCGGGGGAGCAGTTCTTC. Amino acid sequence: CASSQASPPGEQFF.

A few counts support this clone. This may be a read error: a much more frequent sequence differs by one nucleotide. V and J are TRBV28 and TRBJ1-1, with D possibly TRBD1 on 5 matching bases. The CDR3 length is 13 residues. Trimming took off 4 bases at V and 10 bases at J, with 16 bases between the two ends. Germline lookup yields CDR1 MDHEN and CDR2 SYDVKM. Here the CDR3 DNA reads TGTGCCAGCAGTTCCCCGGGCCCCGGGGGAGCTTTCTTT. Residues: CASSSPGPGGAFF.

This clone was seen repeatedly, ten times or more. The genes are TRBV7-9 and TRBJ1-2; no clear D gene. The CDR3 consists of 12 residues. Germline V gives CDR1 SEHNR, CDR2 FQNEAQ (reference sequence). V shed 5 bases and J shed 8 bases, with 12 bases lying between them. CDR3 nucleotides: TGTGCCAGCAGCCAACAAGAGGGAGGCTACACCTTC. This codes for CASSQQEGGYTF.

The CDR3 loop is CASSIRPQSYEQYF. As DNA, the CDR3 is TGTGCCAGCAGCATTCGTCCCCAGTCCTACGAGCAGTACTTC. The chain links TRBV11-2 to TRBJ2-7; D ambiguous. The CDR3 has 14 amino acids. Trimming removed 5 bases from V and 1 base from J, with 12 bases in between. CDR1 and CDR2 (germline): SGHAT, FQNNGV.

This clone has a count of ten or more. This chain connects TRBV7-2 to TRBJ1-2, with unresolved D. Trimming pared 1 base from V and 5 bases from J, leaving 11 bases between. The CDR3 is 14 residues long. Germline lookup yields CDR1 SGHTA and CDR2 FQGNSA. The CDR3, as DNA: TGTGCCAGCAGCTTAGAAAGCCCCCCTTATGGCTACACCTTC. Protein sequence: CASSLESPPYGYTF. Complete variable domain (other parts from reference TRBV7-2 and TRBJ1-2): GAGVSQSPSNKVTEKGKDVELRCDPISGHTALYWYRQSLGQGLEFLIYFQGNSAPDKSGLPSDRFSAERTGGSVSTLTIQRTQQEDSAVYLCASSLESPPYGYTFGSGTRLTVV.